The rows below give T cell receptor beta chains drawn from one sample of a study of T cell changes during pregnancy in multiple sclerosis. Data came from immunoSEQ multiplex PCR; TCRdb stores just in-frame clones and leaves some out. The table lists 65,000 to 80,000 clones, 93% of them singletons, with 2.5% in the top ten. The source was peripheral blood, collected in the second trimester of pregnancy. These receptors all stem from a female donor with multiple sclerosis, enrolled in a pregnancy study. CDR3s include the opening cysteine and the closing phenylalanine or tryptophan. Fields, in order: J gene, D gene, V gene, clone size, CDR3 protein, CDR3 DNA. D genes are given only for firm matches. Expanded clones are given a class, and other clones once, few, many or no size at all.

j_call: TRBJ2-3
d_call: NA
v_call: TRBV27
clone_size: NA
cdr3_aa: CASLNRDPLTDTQYF
cdr3_nt: TGTGCCAGCCTTAATCGGGATCCACTCACAGATACGCAGTATTTT

j_call: TRBJ1-2
d_call: NA
v_call: TRBV5-1
clone_size: once
cdr3_aa: CASSLDTPNYGYTF
cdr3_nt: TGCGCCAGCAGCTTGGACACACCTAACTATGGCTACACCTTC

j_call: TRBJ1-5
d_call: NA
v_call: TRBV7-9
clone_size: NA
cdr3_aa: CASSLGQNLQKGNQPQHF
cdr3_nt: TGTGCCAGCAGCTTAGGACAGAATCTCCAAAAGGGCAATCAGCCCCAGCATTTT

j_call: TRBJ2-7
d_call: NA
v_call: TRBV5-4
clone_size: once
cdr3_aa: CASSFNSYEQYF
cdr3_nt: TGTGCCAGCAGCTTCAATTCCTACGAGCAGTACTTC

j_call: TRBJ1-6
d_call: TRBD1
v_call: TRBV6-5
clone_size: NA
cdr3_aa: CASSNTDRGVGPLHF
cdr3_nt: TGTGCCAGCAGTAACACTGACAGGGGAGTTGGGCCCCTCCACTTT

j_call: TRBJ2-1
d_call: TRBD1
v_call: TRBV6-1
clone_size: NA
cdr3_aa: CASTLGQVYNEQFF
cdr3_nt: TGTGCCAGCACCCTGGGACAGGTATACAATGAGCAGTTCTTC

j_call: TRBJ2-2
d_call: NA
v_call: TRBV10-3
clone_size: NA
cdr3_aa: CAISDRMNTGELFF
cdr3_nt: TGTGCCATCAGCGACAGGATGAACACCGGGGAGCTGTTTTTT

j_call: TRBJ1-5
d_call: NA
v_call: TRBV4-1
clone_size: NA
cdr3_aa: CASSQEIEYSNQPQHF
cdr3_nt: TGCGCCAGCAGCCAAGAGATTGAGTATAGCAATCAGCCCCAGCATTTT

j_call: TRBJ2-2
d_call: NA
v_call: TRBV13
clone_size: NA
cdr3_aa: CASSAKLVSHTGELFF
cdr3_nt: TGTGCCAGCAGCGCCAAACTGGTGTCGCACACCGGGGAGCTGTTTTTT

j_call: TRBJ1-1
d_call: NA
v_call: TRBV5-6
clone_size: NA
cdr3_aa: CASSLGRLTEAFF
cdr3_nt: TGTGCCAGCAGCTTGGGGAGATTGACTGAAGCTTTCTTT

j_call: TRBJ2-1
d_call: NA
v_call: TRBV6-5
clone_size: NA
cdr3_aa: CASSVPPYNEQFF
cdr3_nt: TGTGCCAGCAGCGTCCCCCCCTACAATGAGCAGTTCTTC

j_call: TRBJ1-6
d_call: TRBD1
v_call: TRBV27
clone_size: NA
cdr3_aa: CASNPGQRNSPLHF
cdr3_nt: TGTGCCAGCAACCCGGGACAGAGGAATTCACCCCTCCACTTT

j_call: TRBJ2-2
d_call: TRBD1
v_call: TRBV9
clone_size: NA
cdr3_aa: CASRGQGATGELFF
cdr3_nt: TGTGCCAGCCGGGGACAGGGGGCCACCGGGGAGCTGTTTTTT

j_call: TRBJ1-5
d_call: NA
v_call: TRBV19
clone_size: NA
cdr3_aa: CASSRGGNQPQHF
cdr3_nt: TGTGCCAGTAGCCGGGGGGGCAATCAGCCCCAGCATTTT

j_call: TRBJ2-1
d_call: NA
v_call: TRBV29-1
clone_size: NA
cdr3_aa: CSVSEADTRGEQFF
cdr3_nt: TGCAGCGTAAGTGAGGCAGACACCCGGGGTGAGCAGTTCTTC

j_call: TRBJ2-1
d_call: TRBD1
v_call: TRBV5-1
clone_size: NA
cdr3_aa: CASKVTGAYNEQFF
cdr3_nt: TGCGCCAGCAAAGTGACAGGGGCCTACAATGAGCAGTTCTTC

j_call: TRBJ1-5
d_call: NA
v_call: TRBV12-5
clone_size: once
cdr3_aa: CASGLATGLNQPQHF
cdr3_nt: TGTGCTAGTGGTTTGGCTACAGGCCTTAATCAGCCCCAGCATTTT

j_call: TRBJ2-6
d_call: NA
v_call: TRBV21-1
clone_size: NA
cdr3_aa: CASRLGQGNSGANVLTF
cdr3_nt: TGTGCCAGCAGACTCGGACAGGGAAACTCTGGGGCCAACGTCCTGACTTTC

j_call: TRBJ2-1
d_call: NA
v_call: TRBV6-1
clone_size: NA
cdr3_aa: CASSEWRGPSAEQFF
cdr3_nt: TGTGCCAGCAGTGAATGGCGGGGGCCTAGTGCGGAGCAGTTCTTC

j_call: TRBJ1-5
d_call: NA
v_call: TRBV6-1
clone_size: NA
cdr3_aa: CATKNRYDPRPQHF
cdr3_nt: TGTGCCACGAAGAACAGGTATGACCCTAGGCCCCAGCATTTT

j_call: TRBJ2-3
d_call: NA
v_call: TRBV15
clone_size: NA
cdr3_aa: CATSRVSREPDTQYF
cdr3_nt: TGTGCCACCAGCAGAGTTTCCCGGGAGCCAGATACGCAGTATTTT

j_call: TRBJ2-2
d_call: NA
v_call: TRBV5-4
clone_size: NA
cdr3_aa: CASSFWGTQKTGELFF
cdr3_nt: TGTGCCAGCAGCTTTTGGGGGACACAAAAGACCGGGGAGCTGTTTTTT

j_call: TRBJ1-1
d_call: TRBD1
v_call: TRBV5-1
clone_size: NA
cdr3_aa: CASSVTQQGAGEAFF
cdr3_nt: TGCGCCAGCAGCGTCACCCAACAGGGGGCCGGTGAAGCTTTCTTT

j_call: TRBJ2-1
d_call: NA
v_call: TRBV9
clone_size: NA
cdr3_aa: CASSPRINTGNEQFF
cdr3_nt: TGTGCCAGCAGCCCCCGCATTAATACGGGCAATGAGCAGTTCTTC

j_call: TRBJ2-3
d_call: TRBD1
v_call: TRBV2
clone_size: NA
cdr3_aa: CASAGQGVQDTQYF
cdr3_nt: TGTGCCAGTGCGGGACAGGGGGTACAAGATACGCAGTATTTT

j_call: TRBJ1-1
d_call: NA
v_call: TRBV7-3
clone_size: NA
cdr3_aa: CASSRSNRGLNTEAFF
cdr3_nt: TGTGCCAGCAGCCGTAGCAATAGGGGTCTGAACACTGAAGCTTTCTTT

j_call: TRBJ1-1
d_call: TRBD1
v_call: TRBV9
clone_size: NA
cdr3_aa: CASSPFGQGAEAFF
cdr3_nt: TGTGCCAGCAGCCCATTTGGACAGGGCGCTGAAGCTTTCTTT

j_call: TRBJ1-5
d_call: NA
v_call: TRBV7-9
clone_size: NA
cdr3_aa: CASSLAAGGNQPQHF
cdr3_nt: TGTGCCAGCAGCTTAGCGGCAGGGGGCAATCAGCCCCAGCATTTT

j_call: TRBJ2-7
d_call: TRBD1
v_call: TRBV6-5
clone_size: NA
cdr3_aa: CASSPTGPYEQYF
cdr3_nt: TGTGCCAGCAGTCCGACAGGGCCCTACGAGCAGTACTTC

j_call: TRBJ2-1
d_call: NA
v_call: TRBV9
clone_size: NA
cdr3_aa: CASKGSRLNEQFF
cdr3_nt: TGTGCCAGCAAGGGGTCCCGGCTCAATGAGCAGTTCTTC

j_call: TRBJ2-2
d_call: TRBD1
v_call: TRBV10-2
clone_size: NA
cdr3_aa: CASTQPGQGANTGELFF
cdr3_nt: TGCGCCAGCACCCAACCCGGACAGGGCGCGAACACCGGGGAGCTGTTTTTT

j_call: TRBJ1-1
d_call: NA
v_call: TRBV30
clone_size: NA
cdr3_aa: CAWSPEGPTEAFF
cdr3_nt: TGTGCCTGGAGTCCCGAGGGTCCCACTGAAGCTTTCTTT

j_call: TRBJ1-6
d_call: TRBD1
v_call: TRBV5-1
clone_size: NA
cdr3_aa: CASSLGGTGNSPLHF
cdr3_nt: TGCGCCAGCAGCTTGGGGGGGACAGGTAATTCACCCCTCCACTTT

j_call: TRBJ2-5
d_call: TRBD2
v_call: TRBV15
clone_size: NA
cdr3_aa: CATSLLLAGDPWETQYF
cdr3_nt: TGTGCCACCAGCCTACTACTAGCGGGGGACCCCTGGGAGACCCAGTACTTC

j_call: TRBJ2-5
d_call: NA
v_call: TRBV6-4
clone_size: NA
cdr3_aa: CASSGGPEQTQYF
cdr3_nt: TGTGCCAGCAGCGGGGGGCCTGAGCAGACCCAGTACTTC

j_call: TRBJ2-3
d_call: TRBD2
v_call: TRBV19
clone_size: NA
cdr3_aa: CASRPSGGYTDTQYF
cdr3_nt: TGTGCCAGTAGACCTAGCGGGGGGTACACAGATACGCAGTATTTT

j_call: TRBJ1-2
d_call: NA
v_call: TRBV27
clone_size: NA
cdr3_aa: CASSSYRESYGYTF
cdr3_nt: TGTGCCAGCAGTTCCTACAGGGAAAGCTATGGCTACACCTTC

j_call: TRBJ2-3
d_call: TRBD1
v_call: TRBV6-4
clone_size: NA
cdr3_aa: CASRPTGDGSDTQYF
cdr3_nt: TGTGCCAGCAGACCGACAGGGGATGGATCAGATACGCAGTATTTT

j_call: TRBJ1-5
d_call: NA
v_call: TRBV7-4
clone_size: NA
cdr3_aa: CASEGVQPQHF
cdr3_nt: TGTGCCAGCGAGGGCGTCCAGCCCCAGCATTTT

j_call: TRBJ2-1
d_call: TRBD2
v_call: TRBV9
clone_size: NA
cdr3_aa: CASSVGRLAGGPFYNEQFF
cdr3_nt: TGTGCCAGCAGCGTAGGGCGACTAGCGGGGGGGCCTTTCTACAATGAGCAGTTCTTC

j_call: TRBJ2-1
d_call: TRBD1
v_call: TRBV25-1
clone_size: NA
cdr3_aa: CASTPTGGSYNEQFF
cdr3_nt: TGTGCCAGCACGCCGACAGGGGGCTCCTACAATGAGCAGTTCTTC

j_call: TRBJ1-2
d_call: NA
v_call: TRBV29-1
clone_size: NA
cdr3_aa: CSVLTVDNYGYTF
cdr3_nt: TGCAGCGTGTTGACAGTAGACAACTATGGCTACACCTTC

j_call: TRBJ1-4
d_call: TRBD1
v_call: TRBV18
clone_size: NA
cdr3_aa: CASSPSGTGGAWDEKLFF
cdr3_nt: TGTGCCAGCTCACCATCCGGGACAGGGGGCGCGTGGGATGAAAAACTGTTTTTT

j_call: TRBJ2-3
d_call: TRBD1
v_call: TRBV28
clone_size: NA
cdr3_aa: CASSSPGQEPLDTQYF
cdr3_nt: TGTGCCAGCAGTTCTCCGGGACAGGAACCCCTAGATACGCAGTATTTT

j_call: TRBJ2-7
d_call: NA
v_call: TRBV9
clone_size: NA
cdr3_aa: CASSVGVGGSYEQYF
cdr3_nt: TGTGCCAGCAGCGTAGGGGTAGGGGGCTCCTACGAGCAGTACTTC

j_call: TRBJ2-5
d_call: TRBD2
v_call: TRBV9
clone_size: NA
cdr3_aa: CASSSGTTQETQYF
cdr3_nt: TGTGCCAGCAGCTCCGGGACTACTCAAGAGACCCAGTACTTC

j_call: TRBJ1-5
d_call: NA
v_call: TRBV19
clone_size: NA
cdr3_aa: CASGVRGEPQHF
cdr3_nt: TGTGCCAGTGGGGTCAGGGGTGAGCCCCAGCATTTT

j_call: TRBJ2-7
d_call: NA
v_call: TRBV5-6
clone_size: NA
cdr3_aa: CASSFSQGKAEVYF
cdr3_nt: TGTGCCAGCAGCTTTTCACAGGGCAAGGCTGAGGTGTACTTC

j_call: TRBJ2-1
d_call: TRBD2
v_call: TRBV27
clone_size: once
cdr3_aa: CASSLGTRVINEQFF
cdr3_nt: TGTGCCAGCAGCCTCGGGACTAGGGTAATCAATGAGCAGTTCTTC

j_call: TRBJ1-4
d_call: NA
v_call: TRBV4-2
clone_size: NA
cdr3_aa: CASSQDQGSNEKLFF
cdr3_nt: TGTGCCAGCAGCCAAGATCAGGGGAGTAATGAAAAACTGTTTTTT

j_call: TRBJ2-3
d_call: NA
v_call: TRBV9
clone_size: NA
cdr3_aa: CASSQVPGVPTDTQYF
cdr3_nt: TGTGCCAGCTCACAGGTGCCAGGAGTCCCCACAGATACGCAGTATTTT

j_call: TRBJ2-6
d_call: TRBD2
v_call: TRBV10-1
clone_size: NA
cdr3_aa: CASSVVSGDSGANVLTF
cdr3_nt: TGCGCCAGCAGTGTTGTTAGCGGGGACTCTGGGGCCAACGTCCTGACTTTC

j_call: TRBJ1-1
d_call: NA
v_call: TRBV7-8
clone_size: NA
cdr3_aa: CASSLFIGRAEAFF
cdr3_nt: TGTGCCAGCAGCTTGTTTATTGGCAGGGCTGAAGCTTTCTTT

j_call: TRBJ2-7
d_call: TRBD1
v_call: TRBV29-1
clone_size: NA
cdr3_aa: CSAAADRGTEQYF
cdr3_nt: TGCAGCGCCGCCGCCGACAGGGGCACAGAGCAGTACTTC